This TCR beta chain was sequenced during a study of human T cells and chemical hapten exposure. Each CDR3 protein gets one entry after TCRdb re-called the RACE reads with MiXCR. The table records more than 95,000 distinct CDR3 sequences, 34% of them present only once. The CDR3 covers 15 residues. Germline V gene data show CDR1 as MDHEN and CDR2 as SYDVKM. Trimming removed 3 bases from V and 0 bases from J, with 9 bases in between. Stated time point: patch test 3, about 24 weeks after DPC sensitization. Documented treatment: therapeutic diphenylcyclopropenone sensitization with weekly scalp DPC. This material consisted of whole blood, taken in connection with sensitization to the hapten diphenylcyclopropenone (DPC). The V gene is TRBV28, the J gene TRBJ1-5; D might be TRBD1 (6 bases). The receptor was derived from a man aged 35 to 55 with alopecia areata. Some clones in this sample may be carry-over from other donors' samples. Here the CDR3 reads CASSLGTLSNQPQHF. CDR3 coding DNA: TGTGCCAGCAGTTTGGGGACACTTAGCAATCAGCCCCAGCATTTT.